The clone carrying this T cell receptor (beta chain) was counted many times. Its antigen is as yet unknown. The authors made TCR beta libraries by quantitative 5'-RACE with molecular barcodes. Using its own MiXCR run on the 5' RACE reads, TCRdb lists one record per CDR3 protein. The sample lists approximately 550,000 distinct CDR3 sequences, roughly 13% occurring once. The data belong to a study of CD8 T cells in ankylosing spondylitis. Study-level points and caveats: Disease-associated clones were CD8+ and fairly uncommon in peripheral blood. As reported, disease-linked clones showed significant enrichment in matched ankylosing spondylitis synovial fluid. Some motif variants were previously reported in reactive arthritis synovial fluid and blood. Blood from ankylosing spondylitis patients appeared to carry a characteristic roughly 8-variant TCR beta motif.

Trimming stripped 4 bases from V and 2 bases from J, with 15 bases between. From germline, CDR1 is SGHRS and CDR2 YFSETQ. CDR3 size: 15 residues. This sequence joins TRBV5-1 and TRBJ1-1; D gene ambiguous. The clonotype comes from a male donor with ankylosing spondylitis. Sequencing was done on a sample of blood, either unsorted or a sorted T cell fraction (not recorded which). In nucleotides, the CDR3 is TGCGCCAGCAGCCCTAGAACCATGCGCAACACTGAAGCTTTCTTT. Translating gives CASSPRTMRNTEAFF.